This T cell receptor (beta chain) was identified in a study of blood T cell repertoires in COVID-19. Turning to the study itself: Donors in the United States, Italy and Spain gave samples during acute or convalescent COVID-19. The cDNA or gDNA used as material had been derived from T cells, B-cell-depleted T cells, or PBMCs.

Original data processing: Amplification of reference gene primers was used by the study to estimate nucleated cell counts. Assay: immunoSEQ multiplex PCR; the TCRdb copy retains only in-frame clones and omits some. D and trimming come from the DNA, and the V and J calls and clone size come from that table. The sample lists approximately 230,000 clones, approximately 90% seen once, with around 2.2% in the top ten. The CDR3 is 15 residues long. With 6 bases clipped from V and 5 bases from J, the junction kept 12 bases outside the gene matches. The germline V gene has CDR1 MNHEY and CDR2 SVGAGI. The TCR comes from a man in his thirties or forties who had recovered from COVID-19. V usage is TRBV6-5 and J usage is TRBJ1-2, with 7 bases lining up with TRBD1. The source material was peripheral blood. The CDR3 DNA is TGTGCCAGCAGCTTGGGACAGACCTCTCGGTATGGCTACACCTTC. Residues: CASSLGQTSRYGYTF.